Below are 25 T cell receptor beta chains sequenced from a single sample in a study of blood T cells in healthy people across ages (dated by TCRdb to between 2014 and 2017). Receptor amplification or capture employed 5' RACE. The instrument was an Illumina HiSeq 2500. A second PCR of roughly 6 to 12 cycles was run with a J-beta primer mix and a sample-barcoded 5' primer. In-frame beta chains were kept once TCRdb had trimmed the public reads at Q25 with fastp and called clones with MiXCR. Every entry covers one CDR3 protein and lists the most common genes and DNA from its rows. The sample table lists over 1,200,000 distinct CDR3 sequences, 45% to 70% of them with a count of one. The top ten constitute more than 6% of the sample. The sample was blood. Receptors originate from a man aged 18 to 30 in good health.

In the case of this clonotype: Given a much more abundant clone one base away, this may be a read error. The rearrangement uses TRBV5-6 and TRBJ2-5; D is undetermined. V was clipped by 1 base and J by 11 bases, with 12 bases between them. The germline CDR1 and CDR2 sequences are SGHDT and YYEEEE. This CDR3 has 12 residues. CDR3 sequence (DNA): TGTGCCAGCAGCTTGTCGAAGGCTGAGCAGTACTTC. Translating gives CASSLSKAEQYF.

The chain has TRBV4-2 and TRBJ2-3; D may correspond to TRBD1 or TRBD2 (5 bases each). Germline V gene sequence: CDR1 LGHNA, CDR2 YNFKEQ. Trimming took off 7 bases at V and 4 bases at J, with 15 bases between the two ends. The CDR3 is 14 residues long. The CDR3 DNA sequence: TGTGCCAGCAAAGTTGGAGAGGGGCCAGATACGCAGTATTTT. It encodes CASKVGEGPDTQYF.

The chain combines TRBV4-3 with TRBJ2-5; no clear D. Trimming shortened V by 0 bases and J by 1 base, and 6 bases separated the two germline ends. Germline values: CDR1 LGHNA, CDR2 YSLEER. This CDR3 comprises 14 residues. This CDR3 is CASSQDTAQETQYF. The CDR3 nucleotides read TGCGCCAGCAGCCAAGACACGGCCCAAGAGACCCAGTACTTC.

The V call is TRBV6-5, the J call TRBJ2-5; the D gene is possibly TRBD1 (6 bases). The V gene lost 8 bases and the J gene lost 11 bases, with 15 bases spanning the gap. Germline loops: CDR1 MNHEY, CDR2 SVGAGI. This CDR3 is 11 amino acids long. The CDR3 bases are TGTGCCAGCCGCGACAGCACAGGGCAGTACTTC. Its protein product is CASRDSTGQYF.

CDR3 coding DNA: TGTGCCAGCAGTTCCACAGGGGGCCTCATCTATGGCTACACCTTC. This codes for CASSSTGGLIYGYTF. The chain is built from TRBV27 and TRBJ1-2, with 9 bases aligning to TRBD1. Trimming cost V 4 bases and J 4 bases; bases outside gene matches: 7. CDR1 MNHEY and CDR2 SMNVEV come from the germline V gene (reference sequence). This CDR3 region has 15 residues.

This clonotype has only one observation. The J gene is TRBJ2-1, the V gene TRBV6-5, with TRBD2 matching over 11 bases. The CDR3 is 14 amino acids. Germline lookup yields CDR1 MNHEY and CDR2 SVGAGI. J gave up 4 bases and V 8 bases, and 4 bases lay outside the gene matches. The CDR3 nucleotides read TGTGCCAGCCCCGGGACTAGCGGATACAATGAGCAGTTCTTC. Its protein product is CASPGTSGYNEQFF.

This sequence joins TRBV4-2 and TRBJ2-7; D call uncertain. Germline CDR1 and CDR2: LGHNA and YNFKEQ. The CDR3 runs 15 residues. Trimming removed 4 bases from V and 3 bases from J, with 16 bases in between. Here the CDR3 reads CASSPGYPVIYEQYF. The DNA of the CDR3 is TGTGCCAGCAGCCCAGGATATCCCGTAATCTACGAGCAGTACTTC.

The gene calls are TRBV12-3 or TRBV12-4 and TRBJ2-1; D is unresolved. CDR3 length: 13 residues. V was shortened by 8 bases and J by 0 bases, with 8 bases between the two germline ends. The DNA for the CDR3 is TGTGCCAGCGGGCACAGCTCCTACAATGAGCAGTTCTTC. The encoded protein is CASGHSSYNEQFF.

V and J are TRBV29-1 and TRBJ2-5, with D tentatively TRBD2 (5 bases). TRBJ2-7 explains the end of the DNA better; the J call may be wrong. CDR3 length equals 16 residues. CDR1 is SQVTM and CDR2 is ANQGSEA in the germline V gene. The CDR3 DNA reads as TGCAGCGTCCTGGGGAGCCCAGGAGGTCGTCCTTACGAGCAGTACTTC. Its translation is CSVLGSPGGRPYEQYF.

This chain links TRBV20-1 with TRBJ2-3; TRBD2 is a possible D gene (6 bases). CDR3 length equals 15 residues. The germline V gene has CDR1 DFQATT and CDR2 SNEGSKA (reference sequence). V was shortened by 3 bases and J by 2 bases, with 15 bases between the two germline ends. CDR3 region: CSASHLGTHTDTQYF. The CDR3 nucleotides are TGCAGTGCTAGCCACCTCGGGACTCACACAGATACGCAGTATTTT.

The chain has TRBV3-1 and TRBJ2-3; D may correspond to TRBD1 or TRBD2 (6 bases each). Germline CDR1 LGHDT, CDR2 YNNKEL (reference sequence). This CDR3 region has 16 residues. V was shortened by 4 bases and J by 5 bases, with 19 bases between the two germline ends. The CDR3 bases are TGTGCCAGCAGCCTAGGCATCCGGAGGGGGGAAGATACGCAGTATTTT. Translating it yields CASSLGIRRGEDTQYF.

The chain employs TRBV5-1 and TRBJ1-6, with D tentatively TRBD1 (5 bases). The CDR3 is 14 residues long. Trimming took off 4 bases at V and 11 bases at J, with 16 bases between the two ends. The germline V gene encodes CDR1 SGHRS and CDR2 YFSETQ. CDR3 sequence reads: CASSPRDRKAPLHF. The CDR3 nucleotides read TGCGCCAGCAGCCCAAGGGACCGCAAGGCACCCCTCCACTTT. Looking up the rest from reference TRBV5-1 and TRBJ1-6 gives the full variable domain: KAGVTQTPRYLIKTRGQQVTLSCSPISGHRSVSWYQQTPGQGLQFLFEYFSETQRNKGNFPGRFSGRQFSNSRSEMNVSTLELGDSALYLCASSPRDRKAPLHFGNGTRLTVT.

The table lists this clonotype with a few counts. This sequence joins TRBV14 and TRBJ2-3; D unclear. The germline CDR1 and CDR2 sequences are SGHDN and FVKESK. This CDR3 has 13 residues. Trimming took 1 base from V and 5 from J, leaving 7 bases between them. The CDR3 spells CASSQGGGDTQYF. In nucleotides, the CDR3 is TGTGCCAGCAGCCAAGGGGGTGGAGATACGCAGTATTTT.

The J gene is TRBJ2-1, the V gene TRBV5-1; TRBD2 matches at 9 bases. The CDR3 length is 17 residues. CDR1 SGHRS and CDR2 YFSETQ come from the germline V gene. J was trimmed by 3 bases and V by 4 bases; bases with no gene match: 11. CDR3 loop: CASSPGVAGGGYNEQFF. CDR3 sequence (DNA): TGCGCCAGCAGCCCAGGTGTTGCGGGAGGGGGCTACAATGAGCAGTTCTTC.

The sample holds one count of this clonotype. The V call is TRBV12-3 or TRBV12-4, the J call TRBJ2-3; TRBD2 aligns across 7 bases. Trimming at V came to 3 bases and at J to 2 bases, leaving 5 bases not matched to a gene. This CDR3 spans 15 amino acids. As DNA, the CDR3 is TGTGCCAGCAGTTTTCAAGCGGGGATCACAGATACGCAGTATTTT. It is translated as CASSFQAGITDTQYF.

The chain employs TRBV6-1 and TRBJ2-2; 9 bases agree with TRBD1. Germline V gene sequence: CDR1 MNHNS, CDR2 SASEGT. Unmatched junction bases numbered 14, after V lost 6 bases and J lost 6 bases. CDR3 length: 17 residues. Here the CDR3 DNA reads TGTGCCAGCAGGCCCGTAGGGACAGGGACGGGGGCCGGGGAGCTGTTTTTT. Its translation: CASRPVGTGTGAGELFF.

V and J are TRBV7-9 and TRBJ1-4; D may be TRBD1 (6 bases). Trimming shortened V by 5 bases and J by 6 bases, and 22 bases separated the two germline ends. Germline CDR1 reads SEHNR; CDR2 reads FQNEAQ (reference sequence). There are 17 residues in the CDR3. CDR3 nucleotides: TGTGCCAGCAGCGGAGAAAGGGCCGGACAGCCACATGAAAAACTGTTTTTT. This gives the protein CASSGERAGQPHEKLFF.

The rearrangement uses TRBV4-2 and TRBJ2-7; D is undetermined. The CDR3 is made up of 13 amino acids. Germline V gives CDR1 LGHNA, CDR2 YNFKEQ. V gave up 1 base and J gave up 3 bases, with 7 bases separating them. CDR3 bases: TGTGCCAGCAGCCAAGTAGCTTACTACGAGCAGTACTTC. It codes for CASSQVAYYEQYF.

In this sample, this clonotype turned up a few times. The chain has TRBV7-2 and TRBJ2-7, with 14 bases matching TRBD2. The J segment lost 1 base and the V segment lost 4 bases, leaving 0 bases of the junction unmatched. Per the germline V gene, CDR1 is SGHTA and CDR2 is FQGNSA. The CDR3 length is 15 residues. CDR3 in DNA: TGTGCCAGCAGCTGGACTAGCGGGGGGTCCTACGAGCAGTACTTC. This encodes CASSWTSGGSYEQYF.

The chain couples TRBV4-1 to TRBJ2-7; D ambiguous. The CDR3 spans 16 residues. The V end was cut by 0 bases, the J end by 1 base, with 13 bases between. Germline lookup yields CDR1 MGHRA and CDR2 YSYEKL. CDR3 sequence reads: CASSQEHNSASYEQYF. For the CDR3, the DNA is TGCGCCAGCAGCCAAGAACACAACAGCGCGTCCTACGAGCAGTACTTC.

The CDR3 reads CASSYFQWDDEKLFF. As DNA, the CDR3 is TGTGCCAGCAGTTACTTTCAATGGGACGATGAAAAACTGTTTTTT. V is TRBV6-2 or TRBV6-3 and J is TRBJ1-4; D perhaps matches TRBD1 (5 bases). The CDR3 extends over 15 amino acids. V shed 1 base and J shed 6 bases, with 12 bases lying between them. Germline assignment: CDR1 MNHEY and CDR2 SVGEGT.

The chain has TRBV7-9 and TRBJ2-5, with D possibly matching TRBD2 (6 bases). This CDR3 has 18 residues. Trimming took 5 bases from V and 0 from J, leaving 22 bases between them. CDR1 and CDR2 (germline): SEHNR, FQNEAQ (reference sequence). Here the CDR3 reads CASSRRGGLRKNQETQYF. The CDR3 DNA is TGTGCCAGCAGCCGACGGGGAGGTCTAAGAAAGAACCAAGAGACCCAGTACTTC.

This clonotype has a handful of counts. This chain connects TRBV9 to TRBJ1-1; D gene ambiguous. The CDR3 has 13 amino acids. Trimming stripped 7 bases from V and 2 bases from J, with 12 bases between. Germline loops: CDR1 SGDLS, CDR2 YYNGEE. The CDR3 nucleotides read TGTGCCAGCTCGGTGGTACTCAACACTGAAGCTTTCTTT. Translation gives CASSVVLNTEAFF.

The V gene is TRBV4-3, the J gene TRBJ1-5; D uncertain. The V end was cut by 1 base, the J end by 0 bases, with 4 bases between. The germline V gene has CDR1 LGHNA and CDR2 YSLEER. The CDR3 contains 14 residues. The CDR3 protein is CASSQAHSNQPQHF. In DNA form, the CDR3 reads TGCGCCAGCAGCCAAGCCCATAGCAATCAGCCCCAGCATTTT.

V usage is TRBV4-1 and J usage is TRBJ2-5; the D gene could be TRBD1 or TRBD2 (5 bases each). The J call could be wrong; TRBJ2-7 is a better fit for the DNA end. The CDR3 runs to 15 residues. CDR1 and CDR2 (germline): MGHRA, YSYEKL. CDR3 in amino acids: CASSHPSLVGVEQYF. The CDR3 bases are TGCGCCAGCAGCCACCCTTCCTTGGTGGGGGTCGAGCAGTACTTC.